The 5 T cell receptor beta chains given below trace back to one sample, sequenced in a study of blood T cell repertoires in COVID-19. Sequencing was performed with immunoSEQ multiplex PCR; in TCRdb, only in-frame clones are kept and a portion is missing. The sample lists fewer than 80,000 clones; more than 80% were seen once. The sequencing input was peripheral blood. These receptors were collected from a man younger than 45 with acute or convalescent COVID-19.

The chain employs TRBV10-3 and TRBJ2-5, with D possibly being TRBD1 (5 bases). Trimming took off 8 bases at V and 7 bases at J, with 17 bases between the two ends. CDR1 and CDR2 (germline): ENHRY, SYGVKD. The CDR3 is 13 residues long. The CDR3 protein is CAIGPQGFGTQYF. The DNA for the CDR3 is TGTGCCATCGGGCCGCAGGGTTTCGGGACCCAGTACTTC.

This chain links TRBV2 with TRBJ1-1; TRBD1 might be the D (5 bases). The CDR3 loop spans 13 amino acids. CDR1 and CDR2 (germline): SNHLY, FYNNEI. V lost 7 bases and J lost 4, with 13 bases in between. The CDR3 sequence is CASNGGTGTEAFF. The CDR3 region has the DNA TGTGCCAGCAATGGAGGGACGGGCACTGAAGCTTTCTTT.

This clone has just one count. The chain has TRBV2 and TRBJ1-2; 10 bases align to TRBD1. This CDR3 region has 15 residues. V lost 8 bases and J lost 8; bases outside the gene matches: 14. The germline CDR1 and CDR2 sequences are SNHLY and FYNNEI. The CDR3 spells CASPSDRGQGWGYTF. CDR3 sequence (DNA): TGTGCCAGCCCCTCCGACAGGGGGCAGGGTTGGGGCTACACCTTC.

This chain joins TRBV11-2 and TRBJ2-3; TRBD1 agrees at 8 bases. The germline gives CDR1 SGHAT, CDR2 FQNNGV. Trimming removed 5 bases from V and 5 bases from J; junction bases left unmatched: 6. This CDR3 comprises 14 residues. The CDR3 DNA follows: TGTGCCAGCAGCAGAGACAGGGGAAAAGATACGCAGTATTTT. This sequence encodes CASSRDRGKDTQYF.

The CDR3 reads CASSPRSGWETQYF. As DNA, the CDR3 is TGTGCCAGCAGTCCGCGGAGCGGATGGGAGACCCAGTACTTC. The chain recombines TRBV27 with TRBJ2-5; a weak D match, TRBD2 (5 bases). V was pared by 5 bases and J by 5 bases, with 15 bases between. Per the germline V gene, CDR1 is MNHEY and CDR2 is SMNVEV (reference sequence). The CDR3 totals 14 residues.